The present entry profiles one T cell receptor (beta chain) with its context. The data were taken from a study of blood T cell repertoires in COVID-19. For the study at large: Samples of COVID-19 (acute and convalescent) were obtained from the United States, Italy and Spain.

The method was immunoSEQ multiplex PCR; TCRdb's version includes in-frame clones alone and lacks a portion of them. The table has around 120,000 clones, 85% to 90% seen once; the top ten hold roughly a tenth. The receptor's source is a man aged 80 or over with acute or convalescent COVID-19. Input material: peripheral blood.

The DNA for the CDR3 is TGTGCCAGCAGCCAATCCCTAGAGGACAGGGGGATTAAAGCTTTCTTT. Translated, it gives CASSQSLEDRGIKAFF. The V call is TRBV14, the J call TRBJ1-1, with 10 bases fitting TRBD1. Germline V gene sequence: CDR1 SGHDN, CDR2 FVKESK. Losses at the gene ends were 2 bases for V and 9 bases for J; bases not matched to a gene: 12. This CDR3 region has 16 residues.